The 20 T cell receptor beta chains given below trace back to one sample, sequenced in a study of blood T cells in healthy people across ages. The second PCR ran roughly 6 to 12 cycles with a sample-barcoded 5' primer and J-beta primers. MiXCR, run by TCRdb on the 5' RACE reads, gives a single entry per CDR3 protein. This table has approximately 760,000 distinct CDR3 sequences, 25% appearing once. This sample also belongs to another study, concerning T cells of mothers and their children.

The sample taken for sequencing was blood. The receptors derive from a boy younger than 18 in good health.

The rearrangement links TRBV12-3 or TRBV12-4 to TRBJ2-3; maybe TRBD2 (5 bases). With 7 bases removed from V and 6 bases from J, the gap between germline ends came to 11 bases. CDR3 length: 12 residues. The CDR3 reads CASNEGLDTQYF. In nucleotides, the CDR3 is TGTGCCAGCAATGAGGGCCTGGATACGCAGTATTTT.

This chain links TRBV19 with TRBJ1-1, with D possibly matching TRBD1 (6 bases). The V and J ends lost 10 bases and 1 base respectively, with 13 bases between them. Germline V lookup: CDR1 LNHDA, CDR2 SQIVND (reference sequence). This CDR3 has 13 residues. CDR3 protein: CATVQGGNTEAFF. The CDR3 DNA sequence: TGTGCCACTGTACAGGGCGGGAACACTGAAGCTTTCTTT.

This CDR3 is CASTGAGNTIYF. In nucleotides, the CDR3 is TGTGCCAGCACAGGGGCTGGAAACACCATATATTTT. This chain links TRBV25-1 with TRBJ1-3, with TRBD1 as a possible D gene (6 bases). The length of the CDR3 is 12 residues. V lost 7 bases and J 2 bases, leaving 6 bases between the germline ends. Germline-derived CDR1 and CDR2 are MGHDK and SYGVNS.

This clonotype has just a few counts. The gene calls are TRBV29-1 and TRBJ2-2; D remains unclear. There are 14 residues in the CDR3. CDR1 is SQVTM, CDR2 ANQGSEA, per germline. The ends were cut back, 4 bases at V and 0 bases at J, with 9 bases in the middle. Here the CDR3 DNA reads TGCAGCGTTGGTCTGATTTCGAACACCGGGGAGCTGTTTTTT. This gives the protein CSVGLISNTGELFF.

This CDR3 is CASTLGGLSGNTIYF. The CDR3, as DNA: TGTGCCAGCACCCTAGGGGGTTTGTCTGGAAACACCATATATTTT. This chain joins TRBV28 and TRBJ1-3; tentatively, D is TRBD1 (6 bases). The CDR3 runs to 15 residues. The V end lost 7 bases, the J end lost 1 base, and 14 bases lay between the germline ends. Germline CDR1 reads MDHEN; CDR2 reads SYDVKM.

The rearrangement joins TRBV3-1 to TRBJ2-1, with a possible D match to TRBD2 (7 bases). V lost 1 base, J lost 7 bases, and 17 bases lay in between. The CDR3 totals 16 residues. Germline V gene sequence: CDR1 LGHDT, CDR2 YNNKEL (reference sequence). Here the CDR3 reads CASSQVPAGRGNEQFF. Here the CDR3 DNA reads TGTGCCAGCAGCCAAGTTCCAGCGGGAAGGGGGAATGAGCAGTTCTTC.

Comments on this clonotype: At one end, the junction sequence differs from germline, possibly due to a read error. The V and J genes are TRBV11-2 and TRBJ2-7, with D maybe TRBD2 (5 bases). Looked up from germline, CDR1 is SGHAT and CDR2 is FQNNGV. The CDR3 is 12 amino acids. CDR3: CVSSQDSDEQYF. The CDR3 DNA is TGTGTCAGCAGCCAGGACTCGGACGAGCAGTACTTC.

This clonotype was detected a few times. The chain is built from TRBV7-9 and TRBJ1-1; 8 bases align to TRBD1. Trimming cost V 6 bases and J 2 bases; bases outside gene matches: 2. The CDR3 runs 13 residues. Germline V CDR1 and CDR2: SEHNR, FQNEAQ (reference sequence). CDR3 in amino acids: CASRPGGNTEAFF. The CDR3 DNA reads as TGTGCCAGCAGACCAGGGGGCAACACTGAAGCTTTCTTT.

The genes are TRBV27 and TRBJ1-2, with TRBD1 matching over 9 bases. V gave up 5 bases and J gave up 2 bases; unmatched junction bases: 3. Per germline, CDR1 MNHEY and CDR2 SMNVEV (reference sequence). There are 14 residues in the CDR3. CDR3 sequence reads: CASSGTGNNYGYTF. In nucleotides, the CDR3 is TGTGCCAGCAGTGGGACAGGGAACAACTATGGCTACACCTTC.

This chain uses TRBV24-1 with TRBJ2-3; 8 nucleotides line up with TRBD1. This CDR3 contains 16 residues. Germline trimming cut 5 bases from V and 0 bases from J; bases unmatched to any gene: 6. CDR1 and CDR2 from the germline V gene are KGHDR and SFDVKD. In nucleotides, the CDR3 is TGTGCCACCAGTGCGGGACAGGAAACCAGCACAGATACGCAGTATTTT. Translation gives CATSAGQETSTDTQYF.

This clonotype has only a few counts. V is TRBV12-3 or TRBV12-4 and J is TRBJ2-3; D unresolved. The CDR3 sequence is 12 residues long. V gave up 8 bases and J gave up 1 base, with 7 bases separating them. The CDR3 reads CASVDRTDTQYF. CDR3 coding DNA: TGTGCCAGCGTGGACCGCACAGATACGCAGTATTTT.

This clonotype appeared a few times. The chain carries TRBV4-2 and TRBJ1-4; unclear D gene. CDR1 and CDR2 (germline): LGHNA, YNFKEQ. V was pared by 0 bases and J by 4 bases, with 15 bases between. This CDR3 region has 17 residues. Here the CDR3 reads CASSQDSLQAVNEKLFF. The CDR3 DNA follows: TGTGCCAGCAGCCAAGATTCCCTTCAGGCGGTTAATGAAAAACTGTTTTTT.

The table lists this clonotype with a few counts. The chain recombines TRBV7-9 with TRBJ2-7; D gene uncertain. The germline V and J ends were trimmed by 5 bases and 7 bases, with 12 bases remaining between them. CDR1 SEHNR and CDR2 FQNEAQ come from the germline V gene (reference sequence). This CDR3 has 12 amino acids. CDR3 bases: TGTGCCAGCAGCCCGGGTCCTCTAGAGCAGTACTTC. It specifies CASSPGPLEQYF.

The genes are TRBV29-1 and TRBJ1-6; the D is unclear. The V end was cut by 4 bases, the J end by 10 bases, with 5 bases between. The germline V gene has CDR1 SQVTM and CDR2 ANQGSEA. The length of the CDR3 is 10 residues. The CDR3 reads CSVGSSPLHF. In DNA form, the CDR3 reads TGCAGCGTTGGGTCATCACCCCTCCACTTT.

The chain uses TRBV20-1 and TRBJ1-1; D perhaps matches TRBD1 (6 bases). Germline V gene data show CDR1 as DFQATT and CDR2 as SNEGSKA (reference sequence). The V gene lost 5 bases and the J gene lost 11 bases, with 18 bases spanning the gap. CDR3 length: 12 residues. The CDR3 loop is CSACNRERGAFF. The CDR3, as DNA: TGCAGTGCTTGTAACAGGGAAAGGGGGGCTTTCTTT.

This rearrangement joins TRBV13 to TRBJ1-2, with D possibly TRBD1 on 6 matching bases. V was trimmed by 8 bases and J by 2 bases, leaving 9 bases between them. This CDR3 contains 12 residues. Germline values: CDR1 PRHDT, CDR2 FYEKMQ (reference sequence). In nucleotides, the CDR3 is TGTGCCAGCGAAGGACAGAACTATGGCTACACCTTC. Translated, it gives CASEGQNYGYTF.

The V and J genes are TRBV5-1 and TRBJ2-7, with TRBD1 matching 11 bases. Trimming removed 2 bases from V and 6 bases from J; junction bases left unmatched: 7. The CDR3 extends over 15 amino acids. Germline V gene data show CDR1 as SGHRS and CDR2 as YFSETQ. The CDR3 bases are TGCGCCAGCAGCTTATTTGGACAGGGGGCCGGCGAGCAGTACTTC. This codes for CASSLFGQGAGEQYF.

This clonotype was recorded a few times. The chain couples TRBV29-1 to TRBJ1-1; D is unclear. The V gene's germline CDR1 is SQVTM and CDR2 ANQGSEA. This CDR3 contains 14 residues. V lost 7 bases to trimming and J lost 5 bases, with 20 bases between them. The CDR3 bases are TGCAGCGCCACCCCGTTTGGGTCTTGGACTGAAGCTTTCTTT. Amino acids: CSATPFGSWTEAFF. The full variable domain, its missing parts supplied by reference TRBV29-1 and TRBJ1-1, is SAVISQKPSRDICQRGTSLTIQCQVDSQVTMMFWYRQQPGQSLTLIATANQGSEATYESGFVIDKFPISRPNLTFSTLTVSNMSPEDSSIYLCSATPFGSWTEAFFGQGTRLTVV.

The chain links TRBV12-3 or TRBV12-4 to TRBJ2-4; D gene unclear. The ends were cut back, 10 bases at V and 6 bases at J, with 7 bases in the middle. CDR3 length: 10 amino acids. CDR3 amino acids: CATTVNIQYF. Here the CDR3 DNA reads TGTGCCACCACCGTAAACATTCAGTACTTC.

Only a few counts were recorded for this clonotype. This rearrangement joins TRBV2 to TRBJ2-1, with 7 bases aligning to TRBD2. The CDR3 is made up of 15 amino acids. Germline V CDR1 and CDR2: SNHLY, FYNNEI. Trimming took 10 bases from V and 2 from J; bases not matched to a gene: 11. The CDR3 nucleotides are TGTGCCATGGGTCCGAGGACTAGAACCTACAATGAGCAGTTCTTC. Translation: CAMGPRTRTYNEQFF. The full variable domain, in which reference TRBV2 and TRBJ2-1 provide the parts outside the CDR3, is EPEVTQTPSHQVTQMGQEVILRCVPISNHLYFYWYRQILGQKVEFLVSFYNNEISEKSEIFDDQFSVERPDGSNFTLKIRSTKLEDSAMYFCAMGPRTRTYNEQFFGPGTRLTVL.